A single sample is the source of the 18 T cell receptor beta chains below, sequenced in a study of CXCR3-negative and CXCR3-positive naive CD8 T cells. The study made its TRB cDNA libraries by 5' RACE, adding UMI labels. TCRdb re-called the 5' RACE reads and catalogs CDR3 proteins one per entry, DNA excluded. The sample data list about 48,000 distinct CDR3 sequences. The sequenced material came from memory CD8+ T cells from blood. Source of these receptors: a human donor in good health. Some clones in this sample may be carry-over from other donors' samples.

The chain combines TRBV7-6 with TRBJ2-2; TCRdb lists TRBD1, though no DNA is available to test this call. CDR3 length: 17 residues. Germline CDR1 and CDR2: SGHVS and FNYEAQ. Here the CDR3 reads CASSLGSRGRPGGELFF.

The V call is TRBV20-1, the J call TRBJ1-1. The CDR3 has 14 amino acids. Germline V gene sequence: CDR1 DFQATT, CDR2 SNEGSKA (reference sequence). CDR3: CSARPPGLYTEAFF.

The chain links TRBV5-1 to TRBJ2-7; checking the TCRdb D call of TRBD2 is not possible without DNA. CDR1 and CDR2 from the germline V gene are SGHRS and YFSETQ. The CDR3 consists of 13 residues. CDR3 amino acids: CASRLAGDYEQYF.

CDR3 protein: CASSYSIGEYEQYF. The J gene is TRBJ2-7, the V gene TRBV6-5; the TCRdb call, TRBD1, lacks DNA for checking. CDR3 length: 14 residues. The germline gives CDR1 MNHEY, CDR2 SVGAGI.

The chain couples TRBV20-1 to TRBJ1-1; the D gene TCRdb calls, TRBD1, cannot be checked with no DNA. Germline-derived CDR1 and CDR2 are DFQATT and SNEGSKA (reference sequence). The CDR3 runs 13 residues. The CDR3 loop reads CRSTGTVNTEAFF.

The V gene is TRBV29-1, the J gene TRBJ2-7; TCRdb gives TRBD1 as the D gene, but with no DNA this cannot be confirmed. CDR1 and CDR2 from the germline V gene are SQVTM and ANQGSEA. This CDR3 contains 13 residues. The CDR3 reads CSVEDGTPYEQYF.

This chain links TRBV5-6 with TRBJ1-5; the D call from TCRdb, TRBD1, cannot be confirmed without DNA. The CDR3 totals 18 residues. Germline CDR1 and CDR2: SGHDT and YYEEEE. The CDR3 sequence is CASSLMGNDRGLGQPQHF.

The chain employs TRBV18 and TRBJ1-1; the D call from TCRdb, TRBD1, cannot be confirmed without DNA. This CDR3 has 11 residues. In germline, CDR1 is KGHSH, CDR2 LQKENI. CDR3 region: CASSNGQEAFF.

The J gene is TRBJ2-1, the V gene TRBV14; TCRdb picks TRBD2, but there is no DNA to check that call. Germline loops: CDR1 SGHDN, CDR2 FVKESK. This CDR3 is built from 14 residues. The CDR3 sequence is CASSLGLGFNEQFF.

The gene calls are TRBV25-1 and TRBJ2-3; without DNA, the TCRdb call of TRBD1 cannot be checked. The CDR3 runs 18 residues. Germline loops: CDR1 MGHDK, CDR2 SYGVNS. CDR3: CASGPPAGVRLSTDTQYF.

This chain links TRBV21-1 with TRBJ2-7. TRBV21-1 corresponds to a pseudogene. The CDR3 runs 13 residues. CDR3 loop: CAGSKGEAYEQYF.

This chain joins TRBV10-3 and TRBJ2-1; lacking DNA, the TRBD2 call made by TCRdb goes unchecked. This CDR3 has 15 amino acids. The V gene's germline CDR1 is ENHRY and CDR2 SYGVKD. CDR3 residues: CAISQLAGEYNEQFF.

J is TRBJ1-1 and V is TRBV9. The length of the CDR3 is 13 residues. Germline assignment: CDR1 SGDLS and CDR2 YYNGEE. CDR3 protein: CASSVEGQAEAFF.

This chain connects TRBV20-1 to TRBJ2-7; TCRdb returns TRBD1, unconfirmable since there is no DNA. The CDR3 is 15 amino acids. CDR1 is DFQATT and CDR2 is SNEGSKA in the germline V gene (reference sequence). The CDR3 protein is CSARDPGTYSYEQYF.

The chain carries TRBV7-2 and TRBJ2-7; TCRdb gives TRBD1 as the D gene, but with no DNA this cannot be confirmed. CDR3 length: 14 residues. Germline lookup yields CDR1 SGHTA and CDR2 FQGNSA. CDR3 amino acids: CASSFFGTPYEQYF.

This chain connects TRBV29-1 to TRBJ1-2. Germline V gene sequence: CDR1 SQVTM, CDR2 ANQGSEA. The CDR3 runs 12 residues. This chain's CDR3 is CSVEEGYYGYTF.

The CDR3 is CASSSGSDPQETQYF. The chain links TRBV7-3 to TRBJ2-5. The CDR3 consists of 15 residues. The germline V gene has CDR1 SGHTA and CDR2 FQGTGA.

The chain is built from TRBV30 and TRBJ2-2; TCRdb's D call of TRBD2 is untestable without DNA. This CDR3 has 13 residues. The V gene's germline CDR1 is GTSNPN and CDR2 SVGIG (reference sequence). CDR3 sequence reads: CAWSPAGTGELFF.